These 3 T cell receptor beta chains originate from one sample sequenced in a study of T cell clonality in common variable immunodeficiency. Their antigen targets remain unknown. Using immunoSEQ multiplex PCR, the repertoire was profiled, and TCRdb retains in-frame clones only, with some absent. Listed for the sample are more than 13,000 clones, none seen a single time. The study, taken as a whole, reports: Fewer deletions and N-nucleotide insertions were reportedly seen in common variable immunodeficiency TCR beta sequences.

Sequencing was done on a sample of peripheral blood mononuclear cells. The receptor set was obtained from a human donor with common variable immunodeficiency.

This clone showed up just a few times. The read ends 3 residues shy of where the CDR3 ends; the end is completed using the germline J gene. This chain joins TRBV19 and TRBJ1-5, with TRBD1 matching 7 bases. From germline, CDR1 is LNHDA and CDR2 SQIVND (reference sequence). J lost 6 bases, V lost 6 bases, and 8 bases had no gene match. This CDR3 comprises 14 residues. This CDR3 is CASRTDRKGQPQHF. CDR3 DNA (partial): TGTGCCAGTAGAACGGACAGGAAGGGTCAGCCC.

This clone was picked up a small number of times. The read is 3 residues too short to cover the CDR3 end, so that end is filled in from the germline J gene. V usage is TRBV18 and J usage is TRBJ1-2, with TRBD1 as a possible D gene (5 bases). From germline, CDR1 is KGHSH and CDR2 LQKENI. There are 12 residues in the CDR3. Trimming removed 3 bases at V and 3 bases at J, with 5 bases between. The CDR3 loop is CASSPTDYGYTF. Partial CDR3 DNA: TGTGCCAGCTCACCGACAGACTATGGC. The entire variable domain, with the rest obtained from reference TRBV18 and TRBJ1-2, is as follows: NAGVMQNPRHLVRRRGQEARLRCSPMKGHSHVYWYRQLPEEGLKFMVYLQKENIIDESGMPKERFSAEFPKEGPSILRIQQVVRGDSAAYFCASSPTDYGYTFGSGTRLTVV.

In its sample, this clone was seen a few times. The CDR3 protein is CASSIDTFTQYF. The sequenced CDR3 bases are TGTGCCAGCAGCATCGACACCTTTACG. This chain links TRBV7-9 with TRBJ2-3; D is unresolved. The read halts 3 residues ahead of the CDR3 end, with the missing end drawn from the germline J gene. V lost 5 bases and J 8 bases, leaving 11 bases between the germline ends. The CDR3 has 12 residues. Germline V lookup: CDR1 SEHNR, CDR2 FQNEAQ (reference sequence).